This entry concerns a single TCR beta chain. Its cognate antigen is unknown. The CDR3 covers 16 residues. Germline V CDR1 and CDR2: LNHDA, SQIVND (reference sequence). V shed 0 bases and J shed 0 bases, with 9 bases lying between them. Libraries were prepared by immunoSEQ multiplex PCR; TCRdb keeps only in-frame clonotypes and omits some of them. This sample carries fewer than 200,000 clones, around 92% of them seen once, and the ten largest clones take under 11%. The data stem from a study of T cell responses to AZD1222 COVID-19 vaccine. Findings and limits, study-wide: The repertoires were collected only after the peak T cell response.

The receptor comes from an adult in good health. The chain carries TRBV19 and TRBJ2-1; D perhaps matches TRBD1 (5 bases). The sequenced sample was peripheral blood, obtained on day 0 of AZD1222 vaccination. The CDR3 loop is CASSIDMGPSYNEQFF. CDR3 DNA sequence: TGTGCCAGTAGTATAGATATGGGGCCCTCCTACAATGAGCAGTTCTTC.